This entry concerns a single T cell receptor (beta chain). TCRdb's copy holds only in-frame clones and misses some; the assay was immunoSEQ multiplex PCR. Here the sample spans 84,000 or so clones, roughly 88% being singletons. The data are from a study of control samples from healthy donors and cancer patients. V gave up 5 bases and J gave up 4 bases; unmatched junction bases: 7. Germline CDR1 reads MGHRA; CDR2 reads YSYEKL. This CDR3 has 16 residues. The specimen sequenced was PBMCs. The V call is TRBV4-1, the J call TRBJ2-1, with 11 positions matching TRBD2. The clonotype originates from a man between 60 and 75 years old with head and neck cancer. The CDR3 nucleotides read TGCGCCAGCAGCTTCCGACTAGCGGGGTTTTACAATGAGCAGTTCTTC. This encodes CASSFRLAGFYNEQFF.